The 22 T cell receptor beta chains in this list originate from one sample, sequenced in a study of cytomegalovirus exposure and HLA in healthy donors. The protocol was immunoSEQ multiplex PCR, while the TCRdb copy is restricted to in-frame clones and leaves out a portion. Of 150,000 to 200,000 clones in the sample, around nine tenths are singletons; the top ten hold 4% to 5%. Sample: PBMCs. The receptors stem from a man aged 18 to 29 in good health and CMV-seropositive.

The chain uses TRBV5-1 and TRBJ2-7; D may be TRBD1 (6 bases). V shed 4 bases and J shed 2 bases, with 10 bases lying between them. Germline CDR1 and CDR2: SGHRS and YFSETQ. The CDR3 consists of 13 residues. CDR3 nucleotide sequence: TGCGCCAGCAGCGTGGACAGTGCCTACGAGCAGTACTTC. Translation: CASSVDSAYEQYF. The full variable domain, with the rest looked up from reference TRBV5-1 and TRBJ2-7, is KAGVTQTPRYLIKTRGQQVTLSCSPISGHRSVSWYQQTPGQGLQFLFEYFSETQRNKGNFPGRFSGRQFSNSRSEMNVSTLELGDSALYLCASSVDSAYEQYFGPGTRLTVT.

This chain joins TRBV7-2 and TRBJ1-2; D is unresolved. The V gene's germline CDR1 is SGHTA and CDR2 FQGNSA. The CDR3 totals 15 residues. V dropped 5 bases and J dropped 0 bases, with 13 bases sitting between them. The CDR3 loop is CASSRNRITNYGYTF. The DNA of the CDR3 is TGTGCCAGCAGCCGAAACAGAATCACTAACTATGGCTACACCTTC.

The chain links TRBV19 to TRBJ1-2; 7 bases line up with TRBD1. The CDR3 runs 15 residues. Germline V gene lookup returns CDR1 LNHDA and CDR2 SQIVND (reference sequence). J was trimmed by 4 bases and V by 4 bases; bases with no gene match: 9. The CDR3, as DNA: TGTGCCAGTAGTAAAGGACAGGTACTTTTCTATGGCTACACCTTC. It yields the protein CASSKGQVLFYGYTF.

This clone was seen a handful of times. The chain has TRBV28 and TRBJ1-1, with 8 positions matching TRBD1. After removal of 5 bases from V and 1 base from J, the junction contained 3 bases not matched to a gene. The CDR3 is 14 residues long. The germline V gene has CDR1 MDHEN and CDR2 SYDVKM. The CDR3 bases are TGTGCCAGCAGTCCAGGGGGCGGGAACACTGAAGCTTTCTTT. This gives the protein CASSPGGGNTEAFF.

The V and J genes are TRBV5-1 and TRBJ2-2; TRBD2 matches 12 bases. This CDR3 comprises 17 residues. CDR1 and CDR2 (germline): SGHRS, YFSETQ. V lost 4 bases, J lost 4 bases, and 8 bases stayed unmatched. The CDR3 DNA reads TGCGCCAGCAGCGTTCTCCTAGCGGGAGGGGGCACCGGGGAGCTGTTTTTT. Translating it yields CASSVLLAGGGTGELFF.

J is TRBJ1-4 and V is TRBV19; 7 nucleotides match TRBD1. CDR1 is LNHDA and CDR2 is SQIVND in the germline V gene (reference sequence). With 5 bases clipped from V and 5 bases from J, the junction kept 2 bases outside the gene matches. CDR3 length: 13 residues. CDR3 amino acids: CASSSGQNEKLFF. The CDR3 DNA follows: TGTGCCAGTAGTTCGGGACAGAATGAAAAACTGTTTTTT.

The J gene is TRBJ2-3, the V gene TRBV11-3; D unclear. This CDR3 is built from 14 residues. V lost 2 bases to trimming and J lost 3 bases, with 9 bases between them. From germline, CDR1 is SGHNT and CDR2 YENEEA. The CDR3 protein is CASSLPGWTDTQYF. The CDR3 DNA reads TGTGCCAGCAGCTTACCGGGTTGGACAGATACGCAGTATTTT.

J is TRBJ2-2 and V is TRBV29-1, with 12 bases matching TRBD2. V trimming: 7 bases; J trimming: 8 bases; junction bases outside the gene matches: 8. Germline-derived CDR1 and CDR2 are SQVTM and ANQGSEA. CDR3 length equals 14 residues. CDR3 in DNA: TGCAGCGGGCGGACTAGCGGGACGGGAGGGGAGCTGTTTTTT. The encoded protein is CSGRTSGTGGELFF.

This chain connects TRBV29-1 to TRBJ2-1; 8 bases are shared with TRBD2. The V and J ends lost 7 bases and 2 bases, in that order; junction bases with no gene match: 7. The CDR3 is 14 amino acids. Per germline, CDR1 SQVTM and CDR2 ANQGSEA. Written as DNA, the CDR3 is TGCAGCGCCAAGAGCGGGAGTCCCTACAATGAGCAGTTCTTC. Translation gives CSAKSGSPYNEQFF.

J is TRBJ1-1 and V is TRBV5-6; D gene unclear. CDR1 is SGHDT and CDR2 is YYEEEE in the germline V gene. V lost 4 bases to trimming and J lost 0 bases, with 13 bases between them. This CDR3 has 15 amino acids. This CDR3 reads CASSGGMYMNTEAFF. The CDR3 DNA reads TGTGCCAGCAGCGGAGGGATGTATATGAACACTGAAGCTTTCTTT.

V and J are TRBV9 and TRBJ2-1; D is unresolved. Trimming took 0 bases from V and 0 from J, leaving 7 bases between them. The germline gives CDR1 SGDLS, CDR2 YYNGEE. The CDR3 is 15 amino acids. The CDR3 nucleotides are TGTGCCAGCAGCGTAGACAGCCCCTCCTACAATGAGCAGTTCTTC. Its translation is CASSVDSPSYNEQFF.

This chain uses TRBV30 with TRBJ2-3; D ambiguous. V gave up 4 bases and J gave up 7 bases, with 9 bases separating them. From germline, CDR1 is GTSNPN and CDR2 SVGIG (reference sequence). This CDR3 spans 11 amino acids. CDR3 amino acids: CAWTGRYTQYF. As DNA, the CDR3 is TGTGCCTGGACAGGCCGTTATACGCAGTATTTT.

The chain uses TRBV28 and TRBJ2-7; 7 bases match TRBD2. This CDR3 comprises 12 residues. Germline V lookup: CDR1 MDHEN, CDR2 SYDVKM. The V segment lost 7 bases and the J segment 3 bases; nucleotides outside the gene matches: 3. The DNA of the CDR3 is TGTGCCAGCATGCCGGGAGGCTACGAGCAGTACTTC. Residues: CASMPGGYEQYF.

The count of this clone is one. This chain uses TRBV19 with TRBJ1-1; D unresolved. Germline V gene sequence: CDR1 LNHDA, CDR2 SQIVND (reference sequence). The germline V and J ends were trimmed by 5 bases and 0 bases, with 13 bases remaining between them. The length of the CDR3 is 15 residues. The CDR3 region is CASSERVRVNTEAFF. In DNA form, the CDR3 reads TGTGCCAGTAGTGAGAGGGTGAGGGTGAACACTGAAGCTTTCTTT.

V and J are TRBV18 and TRBJ1-2, with 8 bases fitting TRBD1. The CDR3 has 14 amino acids. Germline values: CDR1 KGHSH, CDR2 LQKENI. V shed 2 bases and J 4 bases; nucleotides not matched to a gene: 3. CDR3 nucleotide sequence: TGTGCCAGCTCACCAGCAGGGGGCAGCTATGGCTACACCTTC. It codes for CASSPAGGSYGYTF. The full variable domain, its missing parts supplied by reference TRBV18 and TRBJ1-2, is NAGVMQNPRHLVRRRGQEARLRCSPMKGHSHVYWYRQLPEEGLKFMVYLQKENIIDESGMPKERFSAEFPKEGPSILRIQQVVRGDSAAYFCASSPAGGSYGYTFGSGTRLTVV.

The chain links TRBV7-3 to TRBJ2-7; D unclear. CDR3 length equals 12 residues. The V gene lost 2 bases and the J gene lost 6 bases, with 8 bases spanning the gap. CDR1 and CDR2 (germline): SGHTA, FQGTGA. CDR3 protein: CASSLYGGEQYF. For the CDR3, the DNA is TGTGCCAGCAGCTTATACGGCGGCGAGCAGTACTTC.

The chain is built from TRBV7-9 and TRBJ2-1; the match to TRBD2 covers 9 bases. CDR3 length: 16 amino acids. The germline V gene has CDR1 SEHNR and CDR2 FQNEAQ (reference sequence). Trimming at V came to 8 bases and at J to 4 bases, leaving 12 bases not matched to a gene. Here the CDR3 DNA reads TGTGCCAGCCGCCATTTTTCTAGCGGGGCTTACAATGAGCAGTTCTTC. Translated: CASRHFSSGAYNEQFF.

This clone was recorded a few times. V gene TRBV28 combines with J gene TRBJ2-2; D gene uncertain. Trimming took off 10 bases at V and 1 base at J, with 10 bases between the two ends. Germline V lookup: CDR1 MDHEN, CDR2 SYDVKM. The CDR3 totals 13 residues. The CDR3 sequence: CATLGRNTGELFF. The CDR3 DNA is TGTGCCACCTTGGGCAGGAACACCGGGGAGCTGTTTTTT. The full variable domain, completed using reference TRBV28 and TRBJ2-2, is DVKVTQSSRYLVKRTGEKVFLECVQDMDHENMFWYRQDPGLGLRLIYFSYDVKMKEKGDIPEGYSVSREKKERFSLILESASTNQTSMYLCATLGRNTGELFFGEGSRLTVL.

The V gene is TRBV28, the J gene TRBJ1-5, with D perhaps TRBD1 (6 bases). Germline CDR1 and CDR2: MDHEN and SYDVKM. The CDR3 consists of 15 residues. V lost 6 bases and J 2 bases, leaving 14 bases between the germline ends. The CDR3: CASSITGLGNQPQHF. The CDR3, as DNA: TGTGCCAGCAGCATAACAGGGCTAGGCAATCAGCCCCAGCATTTT.

This chain joins TRBV23-1 and TRBJ2-7, with a weak D call TRBD1 (6 bases). TRBV23-1 counts as an open reading frame of uncertain function. CDR3 size: 15 residues. V lost 7 bases, J lost 1 base, and 17 bases lay in between. The CDR3 here is CASKQIPGQSYEQYF. CDR3 sequence (DNA): TGCGCCAGCAAACAAATACCGGGACAATCCTACGAGCAGTACTTC.

This chain uses TRBV30 with TRBJ2-7, with no clear D. The CDR3 spans 13 residues. Trimming pared 3 bases from V and 2 bases from J, leaving 11 bases between. CDR1 is GTSNPN, CDR2 SVGIG, per germline (reference sequence). The CDR3 bases are TGTGCCTGGAGGACCGGGTTCACCTACGAGCAGTACTTC. It codes for CAWRTGFTYEQYF.

This sequence joins TRBV9 and TRBJ1-3, with 9 bases matching TRBD1. The trim removed 0 bases at V and 0 bases at J, leaving 4 bases unmatched. CDR1 and CDR2 from the germline V gene are SGDLS and YYNGEE. The CDR3 consists of 17 residues. The CDR3 loop reads CASSVGTGGPSGNTIYF. Written as DNA, the CDR3 is TGTGCCAGCAGCGTAGGAACAGGGGGCCCCTCTGGAAACACCATATATTTT.